These T cell receptor beta chains were read from a single sample in a study of control samples from healthy donors and cancer patients. The protocol was immunoSEQ multiplex PCR, while the TCRdb copy is restricted to in-frame clones and leaves out a portion. The sample table sets out about 210,000 clones. Input material: blood. These receptors were taken from a woman under 40 in good health. Both conserved end residues are part of each CDR3. The D gene is left open where the match is weak.

TRBJ1-5,-,15,TRBV6-1,CASSEWGVGHQPQHF,TGTGCCAGCAGTGAGTGGGGAGTGGGGCATCAGCCCCAGCATTTT
TRBJ2-3,-,17,TRBV5-4,CASSLETGRGLTDTQYF,TGTGCCAGCAGCTTGGAAACAGGGCGAGGTCTGACAGATACGCAGTATTTT
TRBJ2-2,-,14,TRBV7-3,CASSFGYMTGELFF,TGTGCCAGCAGCTTCGGTTATATGACCGGGGAGCTGTTTTTT
TRBJ2-1,-,13,TRBV7-9,CASSLGAYNEQFF,TGTGCCAGCAGCTTAGGAGCCTACAATGAGCAGTTCTTC
TRBJ2-3,-,15,TRBV7-2,CASSLPGDGTDTQYF,TGTGCCAGCAGCTTACCGGGGGATGGCACAGATACGCAGTATTTT
TRBJ1-4,-,13,TRBV4-1,CASSLGGGGKLFF,TGCGCCAGCAGCCTCGGGGGGGGAGGTAAACTGTTTTTT
TRBJ2-3,-,14,TRBV7-9,CASSSMDLADTQYF,TGTGCCAGCAGCTCCATGGACTTGGCGGATACGCAGTATTTT
TRBJ2-3,TRBD2,14,TRBV19,CASSIRTSKDTQYF,TGTGCCAGTAGTATAAGGACTAGCAAAGATACGCAGTATTTT
TRBJ1-2,-,12,TRBV5-6,CASSLTRDGYTF,TGTGCCAGCAGCTTGACCAGGGACGGCTACACCTTC
TRBJ2-3,-,15,TRBV6-2/TRBV6-3,CASSLGQRRPDTQYF,TGTGCCAGCAGCCTCGGGCAAAGACGTCCAGATACGCAGTATTTT
TRBJ2-2,TRBD1,17,TRBV19,CASRGTGWSETSGELFF,TGTGCCAGTCGCGGGACAGGGTGGTCCGAAACGTCCGGGGAGCTGTTTTTT
TRBJ1-4,-,17,TRBV4-2,CASSQLDTSATNEKLFF,TGTGCCAGCAGCCAACTTGACACCTCTGCAACTAATGAAAAACTGTTTTTT
TRBJ2-1,-,17,TRBV7-7,CASSLGSGPISYNEQFF,TGTGCTAGCAGCTTAGGCAGCGGCCCGATCTCCTACAATGAGCAGTTCTTC
TRBJ1-5,-,13,TRBV12-3/TRBV12-4,CASSLGVRQPQHF,TGTGCCAGCAGTTTAGGGGTACGGCAGCCCCAGCATTTT
TRBJ1-3,-,14,TRBV7-2,CASTIRGSGNTIYF,TGTGCCAGCACCATACGGGGATCCGGAAACACCATATATTTT
TRBJ2-3,TRBD2,15,TRBV28,CASSLAGGHADTQYF,TGTGCCAGCAGTTTAGCGGGGGGGCATGCAGATACGCAGTATTTT
TRBJ1-2,TRBD1,15,TRBV5-1,CASSLGQAMGRGYTF,TGCGCCAGCAGCCTCGGACAGGCCATGGGTCGGGGCTACACCTTC
TRBJ1-1,-,13,TRBV27,CASGLWGSTEAFF,TGTGCCAGCGGCCTTTGGGGGTCCACTGAAGCTTTCTTT
TRBJ1-2,TRBD1,14,TRBV2,CASTDRTGPYGYTF,TGTGCCAGCACGGACCGGACAGGCCCCTATGGCTACACCTTC
TRBJ2-2,-,14,TRBV4-3,CASSQQSNTGELFF,TGCGCCAGCAGCCAACAATCGAACACCGGGGAGCTGTTTTTT
TRBJ2-1,-,15,TRBV5-1,CASSVQRTKRSEQFF,TGCGCCAGCAGCGTTCAGAGGACTAAACGTTCTGAGCAGTTCTTC
TRBJ1-2,-,14,TRBV28,CASTFLLDNYGYTF,TGTGCCAGCACGTTCCTTCTGGACAACTATGGCTACACCTTC
TRBJ1-3,-,16,TRBV7-2,CASSLDTGLPGNTIYF,TGTGCCAGCAGCTTGGACACAGGGTTGCCTGGAAACACCATATATTTT
TRBJ2-7,-,14,TRBV9,CASSEMGLPYEQYF,TGTGCCAGCAGCGAGATGGGGCTTCCCTACGAGCAGTACTTC
TRBJ1-2,-,15,TRBV7-9,CASSLNGDPNYGYTF,TGTGCCAGCAGCCTTAACGGGGATCCCAACTATGGCTACACCTTC
TRBJ1-5,-,13,TRBV6-5,CASRWGSNQPQHF,TGTGCCAGCCGATGGGGCAGCAATCAGCCCCAGCATTTT
TRBJ1-3,TRBD1,19,TRBV6-6,CASSHHFAGQGASGNTIYF,TGTGCCAGCAGTCATCATTTCGCCGGACAGGGGGCATCTGGAAACACCATATATTTT
TRBJ2-5,TRBD2,15,TRBV28,CASSSSGTSRETQYF,TGTGCCAGCAGCTCCTCCGGGACTAGTAGAGAGACCCAGTACTTC
TRBJ1-5,-,14,TRBV27,CASSLGGAGQPQHF,TGTGCCAGCAGTTTGGGGGGCGCAGGACAGCCCCAGCATTTT
TRBJ1-1,-,14,TRBV6-5,CASSKQDRNTEAFF,TGTGCCAGCAGTAAACAAGACAGGAACACTGAAGCTTTCTTT
TRBJ1-1,-,14,TRBV27,CASSPRRANTEAFF,TGTGCCAGCAGTCCGCGACGGGCGAACACTGAAGCTTTCTTT
TRBJ2-7,TRBD1,15,TRBV27,CASSSEGTGANEQYF,TGTGCCAGCAGTTCTGAAGGGACAGGGGCTAATGAGCAGTACTTC